Listed below are T cell receptor beta chains from one sample, sequenced in a study of a mutant IDH1 vaccine in newly diagnosed glioma. Profiled with immunoSEQ multiplex PCR; TCRdb holds only in-frame clones, not every one. Altogether 70,000 to 95,000 clones are present, roughly 82% being singletons, with the ten largest covering 5.3%. The specimen comprised PBMCs, sampled from a glioma patient treated with radiotherapy, temozolomide or both. Source of these receptors: a man aged 35 to 55 with glioma. Some clones in this sample may be carry-over from other donors' samples. Both conserved end residues are part of each CDR3. A D gene is named only where the DNA matches it firmly.

d_gene	v_gene	j_gene	CDR3aa
-	TRBV2	TRBJ1-2	CASSDWDGYTF
-	TRBV15	TRBJ2-7	CATSHWESEQYF
-	TRBV10-1	TRBJ2-5	CASSGSYQETQYF
TRBD1	TRBV30	TRBJ1-2	CAWSVRSQGARTF
TRBD1	TRBV30	TRBJ1-5	CAWNRDRSVSPQHF
-	TRBV6-5	TRBJ1-5	CASSYSGYQPQHF
-	TRBV5-1	TRBJ1-2	CASSLGGTNNYGYTF
-	TRBV5-1	TRBJ1-4	CASSLTAFNEKLFF
-	TRBV29-1	TRBJ2-5	CSARLGGLETQYF
-	TRBV4-1	TRBJ2-5	CASSQERQETQYF
-	TRBV7-2	TRBJ2-1	CASSLVSGSAAEQFF
-	TRBV7-2	TRBJ2-7	CASSVRGASYEQYF
-	TRBV2	TRBJ1-5	CASNEGPGNSNQPQHF
TRBD1	TRBV2	TRBJ2-5	CASRGTVSFGETQYF
TRBD1	TRBV29-1	TRBJ1-2	CSVDQDGTEYGYTF
-	TRBV5-6	TRBJ1-1	CASSLGRPGKNTEAFF
-	TRBV4-2	TRBJ1-6	CASSPRTAINSPLHF
-	TRBV18	TRBJ2-7	CASSLGSTYEQYF
TRBD1	TRBV6-1	TRBJ1-2	CASSPYFITGDGYTF
TRBD1	TRBV18	TRBJ1-6	CASSYLTGGSSPLHF
-	TRBV14	TRBJ1-1	CASSAPGNTEAFF
-	TRBV15	TRBJ1-3	CATSRDRTHRSGNTIYF
TRBD1	TRBV6-1	TRBJ1-2	CASSGNRGRFYGYTF
TRBD1	TRBV7-2	TRBJ1-2	CASSLEGTGAGSGYTF
-	TRBV23-1	TRBJ2-5	CASSPLTGKQQQETQYF
TRBD2	TRBV2	TRBJ2-3	CASSEGLAGGQDTQYF
-	TRBV4-1	TRBJ2-1	CASSQPSSPNEQFF
-	TRBV2	TRBJ1-2	CASSELGRLSERGYTF
-	TRBV30	TRBJ2-2	CAWSVSETGELFF
-	TRBV6-1	TRBJ1-1	CASSEKGLNTEAFF
-	TRBV6-5	TRBJ2-1	CASSTYSNEQFF
TRBD1	TRBV2	TRBJ2-7	CASSQRRQGYEQYF
-	TRBV2	TRBJ2-3	CASDRWGPSTDTQYF
TRBD1	TRBV19	TRBJ1-4	CASQIGDREAEKLFF
-	TRBV2	TRBJ1-2	CASRGAHGNYGYTF
-	TRBV10-3	TRBJ1-1	CAIRKGERNTEAFF
TRBD1	TRBV6-5	TRBJ1-6	CASSWTGGPYNSPLHF
TRBD1	TRBV5-1	TRBJ1-4	CASNSGTGPEKLFF
-	TRBV7-9	TRBJ1-2	CASSLGGYGYTF
TRBD1	TRBV5-1	TRBJ2-7	CASSLGATGSIYEQYF
-	TRBV5-6	TRBJ1-2	CASSFWRNGYTF
TRBD1	TRBV4-1	TRBJ2-1	CASSQAQGAGEQFF
TRBD1	TRBV6-6	TRBJ2-2	CASSDRVNTGELFF
-	TRBV5-4	TRBJ2-5	CASSSKKVQGETQYF
-	TRBV5-1	TRBJ2-2	CASSRPGGLGGELFF
-	TRBV5-4	TRBJ1-3	CASSLEGQAGNTIYF
-	TRBV6-4	TRBJ1-3	CASSHTGQRGNTIYF
-	TRBV5-4	TRBJ1-6	CASSPTATTDSPLHF